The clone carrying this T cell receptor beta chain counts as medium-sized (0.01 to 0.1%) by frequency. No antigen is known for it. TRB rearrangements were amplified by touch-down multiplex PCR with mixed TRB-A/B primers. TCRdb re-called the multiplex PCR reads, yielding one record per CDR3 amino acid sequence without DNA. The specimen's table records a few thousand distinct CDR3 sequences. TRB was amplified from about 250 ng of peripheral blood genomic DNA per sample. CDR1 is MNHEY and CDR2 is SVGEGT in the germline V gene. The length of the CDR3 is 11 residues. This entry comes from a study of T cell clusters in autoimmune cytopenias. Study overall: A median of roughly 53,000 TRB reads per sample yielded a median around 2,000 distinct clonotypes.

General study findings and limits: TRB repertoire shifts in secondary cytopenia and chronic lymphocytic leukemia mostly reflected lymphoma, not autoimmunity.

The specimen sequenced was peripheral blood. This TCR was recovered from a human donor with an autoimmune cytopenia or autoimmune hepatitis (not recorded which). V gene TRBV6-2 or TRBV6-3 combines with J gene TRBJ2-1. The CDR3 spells CASADFSEQFF.